A single sample is the source of the 16 T cell receptor beta chains below, sequenced in a study of cytomegalovirus exposure and HLA in healthy donors. The protocol was immunoSEQ multiplex PCR, while the TCRdb copy is restricted to in-frame clones and leaves out a portion. Of some 170,000 clones listed, about 89% are singletons. The sample comprised PBMCs. These receptors all stem from a man younger than 30 in good health and CMV-seropositive.

This chain's CDR3 is CASSHSLEGEKLFF. In DNA, the CDR3 is TGTGCCAGCAGCCATTCTTTGGAGGGTGAAAAACTGTTTTTT. The chain has TRBV13 and TRBJ1-4; D gene ambiguous. The V end was cut by 5 bases, the J end by 7 bases, with 14 bases between. This CDR3 comprises 14 residues. The germline gives CDR1 PRHDT, CDR2 FYEKMQ (reference sequence).

The chain is built from TRBV7-8 and TRBJ2-7, with TRBD1 as a possible D gene (6 bases). Germline V lookup: CDR1 SGHVS, CDR2 FQNEAQ. The ends were cut back, 6 bases at V and 2 bases at J, with 20 bases in the middle. The CDR3 runs 16 residues. DNA of the CDR3: TGTGCCAGCAGTTATACGTACAGGGAAACTACCTACGAGCAGTACTTC. This gives the protein CASSYTYRETTYEQYF.

V is TRBV27 and J is TRBJ2-7; 10 nucleotides agree with TRBD1. The CDR3 totals 14 residues. V was pared by 6 bases and J by 5 bases, with 7 bases of the junction left unmatched. CDR1 is MNHEY, CDR2 SMNVEV, per germline (reference sequence). CDR3 sequence: CASRTGQGSDEQYF. Here the CDR3 DNA reads TGTGCCAGCAGAACGGGACAGGGGTCTGACGAGCAGTACTTC.

The V gene is TRBV29-1, the J gene TRBJ1-1; D not resolved. The V and J ends lost 5 bases and 3 bases respectively, with 13 bases between them. CDR3 length equals 13 residues. Germline CDR1 is SQVTM and CDR2 is ANQGSEA. DNA of the CDR3: TGCAGCGTTTTCGACGGGCGGGACACTGAAGCTTTCTTT. Its translation is CSVFDGRDTEAFF. Full variable domain (missing parts from reference TRBV29-1 and TRBJ1-1): SAVISQKPSRDICQRGTSLTIQCQVDSQVTMMFWYRQQPGQSLTLIATANQGSEATYESGFVIDKFPISRPNLTFSTLTVSNMSPEDSSIYLCSVFDGRDTEAFFGQGTRLTVV.

This chain connects TRBV7-9 to TRBJ2-7, with 7 bases that match TRBD2. CDR1 is SEHNR, CDR2 FQNEAQ, per germline (reference sequence). The CDR3 covers 17 residues. Trimming removed 1 base from V and 6 bases from J; junction bases left unmatched: 15. The CDR3 spells CASSLEVGAGKSLEQYF. The CDR3 nucleotides are TGTGCCAGCAGCTTAGAAGTTGGAGCGGGAAAATCGCTCGAGCAGTACTTC.

The rearrangement links TRBV28 to TRBJ2-3; TRBD2 matches 10 bases. CDR3 length: 16 residues. Unmatched junction bases numbered 10, after V lost 2 bases and J lost 8 bases. CDR1 and CDR2 from the germline V gene are MDHEN and SYDVKM. As DNA, the CDR3 is TGTGCCAGCAGTTTAGCGGCTAGCGGGAGCTCGGGTACGCAGTATTTT. It specifies CASSLAASGSSGTQYF.

The chain carries TRBV5-1 and TRBJ2-5, with TRBD2 matching over 8 bases. V dropped 0 bases and J dropped 2; count of bases not matched to a gene: 9. The germline gives CDR1 SGHRS, CDR2 YFSETQ. CDR3 length: 17 residues. The CDR3 is CASSLGGGPGVQETQYF. The CDR3 DNA follows: TGCGCCAGCAGCTTGGGCGGGGGGCCAGGAGTTCAAGAGACCCAGTACTTC. Together with reference TRBV5-1 and TRBJ2-5, the CDR3 gives the full variable domain: KAGVTQTPRYLIKTRGQQVTLSCSPISGHRSVSWYQQTPGQGLQFLFEYFSETQRNKGNFPGRFSGRQFSNSRSEMNVSTLELGDSALYLCASSLGGGPGVQETQYFGPGTRLLVL.

J is TRBJ1-1 and V is TRBV5-6; tentatively, D is TRBD1 (5 bases). The CDR3 is 15 residues long. The V gene lost 3 bases and the J gene lost 0 bases, with 12 bases spanning the gap. Germline-derived CDR1 and CDR2 are SGHDT and YYEEEE. In DNA, the CDR3 is TGTGCCAGCAGCTCAACGGGACTCATGAACACTGAAGCTTTCTTT. Translating it yields CASSSTGLMNTEAFF.

This chain joins TRBV9 and TRBJ2-7, with a weak D call TRBD2 (7 bases). There are 16 residues in the CDR3. CDR1 and CDR2 (germline): SGDLS, YYNGEE. V gave up 3 bases and J gave up 1 base, with 17 bases separating them. CDR3 residues: CASSAPPGGQSYEQYF. The DNA of the CDR3 is TGTGCCAGCAGCGCGCCTCCCGGGGGGCAGTCCTACGAGCAGTACTTC.

J is TRBJ2-1 and V is TRBV4-3; tentatively, D is TRBD2 (6 bases). CDR3 size: 16 residues. Trimming stripped 3 bases from V and 6 bases from J, with 18 bases between. Per the germline V gene, CDR1 is LGHNA and CDR2 is YSLEER. The chain's CDR3 is CASSQASGTYSNEQFF. The CDR3 DNA sequence: TGCGCCAGCAGCCAGGCGTCCGGGACTTATTCCAATGAGCAGTTCTTC.

The V call is TRBV9, the J call TRBJ2-2; D remains ambiguous. V lost 3 bases and J 0 bases, leaving 3 bases between the germline ends. The CDR3 totals 13 residues. CDR1 is SGDLS, CDR2 YYNGEE, per germline. The CDR3 DNA reads TGTGCCAGCAGCGCCTCGAACACCGGGGAGCTGTTTTTT. This translates into CASSASNTGELFF.

This chain connects TRBV7-6 to TRBJ2-7, with 10 bases fitting TRBD1. CDR1 and CDR2 (germline): SGHVS, FNYEAQ. With 2 bases clipped from V and 2 bases from J, the junction kept 3 bases outside the gene matches. The CDR3 spans 15 residues. The chain's CDR3 is CASSLRDRGTYEQYF. In DNA, the CDR3 is TGTGCCAGCAGCTTACGGGACAGGGGAACCTACGAGCAGTACTTC.

There are a few counts of this clone. This sequence joins TRBV4-3 and TRBJ2-7; the D is unclear. The germline gives CDR1 LGHNA, CDR2 YSLEER. The CDR3 spans 13 residues. V lost 0 bases and J 4 bases, leaving 7 bases between the germline ends. CDR3 in amino acids: CASSQDDRYEQYF. DNA for the CDR3: TGCGCCAGCAGCCAAGATGATCGGTACGAGCAGTACTTC.

The chain joins TRBV2 to TRBJ2-5; maybe TRBD1 (6 bases). The V end lost 6 bases, the J end lost 2 bases, and 13 bases lay between the germline ends. The CDR3 sequence is 14 residues long. CDR1 is SNHLY, CDR2 FYNNEI, per germline. CDR3 nucleotide sequence: TGTGCCAGCAGAAGGACAGCATTGCAAGAGACCCAGTACTTC. Protein: CASRRTALQETQYF.

The chain recombines TRBV19 with TRBJ1-5; 10 nucleotides align to TRBD1. The germline gives CDR1 LNHDA, CDR2 SQIVND (reference sequence). The CDR3 length is 16 residues. V lost 5 bases to trimming and J lost 7 bases; unmatched junction nucleotides: 11. The CDR3 DNA reads TGTGCCAGTAGTCCCGAAGGACAGGGGGGACGACAGCCCCAGCATTTT. As protein: CASSPEGQGGRQPQHF.

The chain is built from TRBV5-4 and TRBJ1-4, with 10 bases matching TRBD1. Germline loops: CDR1 SGHNT, CDR2 YYREEE (reference sequence). The CDR3 loop spans 15 amino acids. J was trimmed by 7 bases and V by 6 bases; bases with no gene match: 9. The CDR3 is CASTRTGGGREKLFF. CDR3 bases: TGTGCCAGCACCCGGACAGGGGGGGGACGTGAAAAACTGTTTTTT.